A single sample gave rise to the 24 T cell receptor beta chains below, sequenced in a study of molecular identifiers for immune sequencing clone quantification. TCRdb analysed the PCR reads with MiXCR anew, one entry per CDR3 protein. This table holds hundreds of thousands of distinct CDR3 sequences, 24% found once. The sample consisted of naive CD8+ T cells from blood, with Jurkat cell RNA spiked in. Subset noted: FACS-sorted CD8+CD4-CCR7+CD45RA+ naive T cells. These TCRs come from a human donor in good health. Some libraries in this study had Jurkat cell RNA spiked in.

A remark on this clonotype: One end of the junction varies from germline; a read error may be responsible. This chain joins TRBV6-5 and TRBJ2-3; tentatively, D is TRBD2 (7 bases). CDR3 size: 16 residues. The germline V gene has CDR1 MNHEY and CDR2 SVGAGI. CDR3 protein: CASSSRGASSTATQYF. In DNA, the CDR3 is TGTGCCAGCAGTTCTCGGGGGGCTTCTAGCACAGCTACGCAGTATTTT.

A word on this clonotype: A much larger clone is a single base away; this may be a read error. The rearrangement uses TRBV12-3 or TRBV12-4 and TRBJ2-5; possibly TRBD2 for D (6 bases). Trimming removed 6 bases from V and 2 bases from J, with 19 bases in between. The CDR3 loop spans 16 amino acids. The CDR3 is CASSSSRDGGQETQYF. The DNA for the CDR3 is TGTGCCAGCAGCTCAAGCCGGGACGGGGGACAAGAGACCCAGTACTTC.

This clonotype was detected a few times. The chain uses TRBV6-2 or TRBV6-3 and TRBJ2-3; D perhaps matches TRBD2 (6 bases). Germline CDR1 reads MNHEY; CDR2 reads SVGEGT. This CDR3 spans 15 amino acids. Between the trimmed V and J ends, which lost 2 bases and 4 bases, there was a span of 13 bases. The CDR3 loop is CASSYDGGLADTQYF. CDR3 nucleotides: TGTGCCAGCAGTTACGATGGAGGGCTCGCAGATACGCAGTATTTT.

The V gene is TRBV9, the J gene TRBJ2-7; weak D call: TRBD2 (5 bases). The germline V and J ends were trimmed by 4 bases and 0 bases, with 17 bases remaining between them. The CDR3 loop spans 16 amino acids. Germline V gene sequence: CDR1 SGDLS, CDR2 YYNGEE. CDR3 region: CASSLGCSGLSYEQYF. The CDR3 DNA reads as TGTGCCAGCAGCCTAGGGTGCAGCGGCCTCTCCTACGAGCAGTACTTC. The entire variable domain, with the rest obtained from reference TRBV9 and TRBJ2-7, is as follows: DSGVTQTPKHLITATGQRVTLRCSPRSGDLSVYWYQQSLDQGLQFLIQYYNGEERAKGNILERFSAQQFPDLHSELNLSSLELGDSALYFCASSLGCSGLSYEQYFGPGTRLTVT.

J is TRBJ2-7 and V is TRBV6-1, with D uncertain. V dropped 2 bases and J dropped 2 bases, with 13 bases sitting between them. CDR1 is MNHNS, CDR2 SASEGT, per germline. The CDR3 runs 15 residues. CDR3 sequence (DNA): TGTGCCAGCAGTGAATTAAGGCAGACCGCCTACGAGCAGTACTTC. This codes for CASSELRQTAYEQYF.

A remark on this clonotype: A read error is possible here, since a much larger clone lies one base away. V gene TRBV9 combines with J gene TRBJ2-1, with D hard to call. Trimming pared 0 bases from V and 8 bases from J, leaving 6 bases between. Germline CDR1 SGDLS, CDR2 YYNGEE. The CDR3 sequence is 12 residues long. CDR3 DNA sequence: TGTGCCAGCAGCGTAGGGTGCTATGAGCAGTTCTTC. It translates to CASSVGCYEQFF.

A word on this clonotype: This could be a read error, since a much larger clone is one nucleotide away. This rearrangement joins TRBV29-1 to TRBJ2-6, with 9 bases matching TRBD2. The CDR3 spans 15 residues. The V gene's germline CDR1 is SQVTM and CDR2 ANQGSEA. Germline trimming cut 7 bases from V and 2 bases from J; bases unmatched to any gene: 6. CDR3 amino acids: CSAAGGPAGANVLTF. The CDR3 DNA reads TGCAGCGCGGCGGGAGGGCCGGCTGGGGCCAACGTCCTGACTTTC. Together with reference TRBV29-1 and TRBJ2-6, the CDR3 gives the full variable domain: SAVISQKPSRDICQRGTSLTIQCQVDSQVTMMFWYRQQPGQSLTLIATANQGSEATYESGFVIDKFPISRPNLTFSTLTVSNMSPEDSSIYLCSAAGGPAGANVLTFGAGSRLTVL.

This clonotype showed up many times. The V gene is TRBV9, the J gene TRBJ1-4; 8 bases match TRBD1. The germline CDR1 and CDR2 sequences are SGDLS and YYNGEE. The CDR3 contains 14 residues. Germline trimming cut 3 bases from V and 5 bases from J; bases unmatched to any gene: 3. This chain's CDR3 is CASSADRGNEKLFF. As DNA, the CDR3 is TGTGCCAGCAGCGCAGACAGGGGCAATGAAAAACTGTTTTTT.

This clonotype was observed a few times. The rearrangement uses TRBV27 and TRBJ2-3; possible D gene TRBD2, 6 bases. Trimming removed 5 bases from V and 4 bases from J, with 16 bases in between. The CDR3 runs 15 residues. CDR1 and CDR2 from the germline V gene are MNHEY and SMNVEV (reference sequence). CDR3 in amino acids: CASSPKAGISDTQYF. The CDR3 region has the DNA TGTGCCAGCAGTCCGAAGGCGGGGATCTCAGATACGCAGTATTTT.

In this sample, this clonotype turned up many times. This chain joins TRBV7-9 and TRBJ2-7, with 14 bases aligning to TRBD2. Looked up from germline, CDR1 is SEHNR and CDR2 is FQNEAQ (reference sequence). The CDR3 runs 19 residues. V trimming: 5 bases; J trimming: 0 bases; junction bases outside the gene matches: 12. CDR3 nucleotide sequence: TGTGCCAGCAGCCCGAAGTTGGGACTAGCGGGAGACTCCTCCTACGAGCAGTACTTC. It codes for CASSPKLGLAGDSSYEQYF.

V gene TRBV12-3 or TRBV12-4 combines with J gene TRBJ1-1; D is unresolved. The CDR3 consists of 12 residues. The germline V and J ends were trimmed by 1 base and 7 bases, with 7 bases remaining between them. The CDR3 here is CASSLVDLEAFF. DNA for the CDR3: TGTGCCAGCAGTTTAGTAGATCTTGAAGCTTTCTTT.

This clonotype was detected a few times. The CDR3 DNA is TGTGCCAGCAGTTCCGCGTTCAGGTCCACTGAAGCTTTCTTT. Translated: CASSSAFRSTEAFF. The chain recombines TRBV27 with TRBJ1-1, with D unresolved. CDR3 length: 14 residues. V lost 4 bases, J lost 4 bases, and 13 bases lay in between. Germline lookup yields CDR1 MNHEY and CDR2 SMNVEV (reference sequence).

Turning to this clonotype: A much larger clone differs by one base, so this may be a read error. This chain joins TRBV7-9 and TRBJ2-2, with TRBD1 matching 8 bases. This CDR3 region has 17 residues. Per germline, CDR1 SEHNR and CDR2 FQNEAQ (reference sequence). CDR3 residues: CASSSPDRASGTGELCF. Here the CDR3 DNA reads TGTGCCAGCAGCTCTCCGGACAGGGCGAGTGGAACCGGGGAGCTGTGTTTT.

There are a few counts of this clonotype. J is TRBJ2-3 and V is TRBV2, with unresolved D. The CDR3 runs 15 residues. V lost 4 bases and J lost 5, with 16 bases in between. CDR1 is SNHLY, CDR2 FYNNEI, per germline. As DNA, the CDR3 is TGTGCCAGCAGTGGCGGCACCCGAGCAGGAGATACGCAGTATTTT. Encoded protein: CASSGGTRAGDTQYF.

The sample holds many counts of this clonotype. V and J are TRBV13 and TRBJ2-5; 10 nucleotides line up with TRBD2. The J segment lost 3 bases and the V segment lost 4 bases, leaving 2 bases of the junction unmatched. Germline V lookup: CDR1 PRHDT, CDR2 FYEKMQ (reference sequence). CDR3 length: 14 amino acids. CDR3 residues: CASSSSGREETQYF. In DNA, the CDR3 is TGTGCCAGCAGCTCAAGCGGGAGGGAAGAGACCCAGTACTTC.

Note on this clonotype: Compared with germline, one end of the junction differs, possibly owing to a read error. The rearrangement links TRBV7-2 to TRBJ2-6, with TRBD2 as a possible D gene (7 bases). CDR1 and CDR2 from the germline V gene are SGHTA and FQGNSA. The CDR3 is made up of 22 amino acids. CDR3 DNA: TGTGCCAGCAGCCCGTACAGGGAGGGTCTAATATCGACAAGAACTGGGGCCAACGTCCTGCCTTTC. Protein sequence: CASSPYREGLISTRTGANVLPF.

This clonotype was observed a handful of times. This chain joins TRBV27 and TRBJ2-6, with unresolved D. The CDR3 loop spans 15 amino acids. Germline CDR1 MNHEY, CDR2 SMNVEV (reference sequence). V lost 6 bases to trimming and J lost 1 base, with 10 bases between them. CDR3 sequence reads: CASRPRISGANVLTF. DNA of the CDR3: TGTGCCAGCAGACCGAGAATTTCTGGGGCCAACGTCCTGACTTTC.

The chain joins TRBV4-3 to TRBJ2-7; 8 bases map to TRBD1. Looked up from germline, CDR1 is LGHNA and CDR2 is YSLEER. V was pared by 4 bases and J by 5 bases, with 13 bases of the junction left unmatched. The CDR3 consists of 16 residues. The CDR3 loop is CASSLSGQDPLHEQYF. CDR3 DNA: TGCGCCAGCAGCCTCTCGGGACAGGACCCCCTCCACGAGCAGTACTTC.

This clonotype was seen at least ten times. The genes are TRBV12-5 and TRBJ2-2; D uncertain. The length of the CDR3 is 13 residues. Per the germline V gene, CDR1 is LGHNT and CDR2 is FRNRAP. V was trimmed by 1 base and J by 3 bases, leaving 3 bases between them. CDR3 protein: CASGLAYTGELFF. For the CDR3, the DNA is TGTGCTAGTGGTTTGGCCTACACCGGGGAGCTGTTTTTT.

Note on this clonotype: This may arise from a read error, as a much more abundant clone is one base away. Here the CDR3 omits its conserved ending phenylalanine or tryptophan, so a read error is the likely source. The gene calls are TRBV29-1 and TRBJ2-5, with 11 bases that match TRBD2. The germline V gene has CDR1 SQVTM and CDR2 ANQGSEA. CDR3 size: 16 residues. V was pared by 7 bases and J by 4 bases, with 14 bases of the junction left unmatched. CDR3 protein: CSAADLSGRAGETQYL. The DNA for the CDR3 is TGCAGCGCCGCCGACCTTAGCGGGAGGGCTGGAGAGACCCAGTACCTC.

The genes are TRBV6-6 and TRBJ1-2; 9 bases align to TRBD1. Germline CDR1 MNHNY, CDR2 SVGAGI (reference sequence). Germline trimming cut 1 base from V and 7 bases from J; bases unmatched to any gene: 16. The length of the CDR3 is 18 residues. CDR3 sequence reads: CASSYLAGTGSTLAGYTF. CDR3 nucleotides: TGTGCCAGCAGTTACTTAGCCGGGACAGGGTCCACTTTAGCTGGCTACACCTTC.

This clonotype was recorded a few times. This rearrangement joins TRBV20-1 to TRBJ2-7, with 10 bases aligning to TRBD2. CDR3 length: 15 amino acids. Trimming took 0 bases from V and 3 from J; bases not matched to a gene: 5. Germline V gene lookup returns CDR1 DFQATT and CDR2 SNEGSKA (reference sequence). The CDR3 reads CSARDFVAGGYEQYF. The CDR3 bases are TGCAGTGCTAGAGATTTTGTAGCGGGGGGCTACGAGCAGTACTTC.

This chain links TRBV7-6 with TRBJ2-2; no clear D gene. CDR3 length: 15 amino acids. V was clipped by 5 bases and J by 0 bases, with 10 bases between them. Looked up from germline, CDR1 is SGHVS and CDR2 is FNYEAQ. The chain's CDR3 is CASSLPGANTGELFF. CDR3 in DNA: TGTGCCAGCAGCCTTCCCGGAGCGAACACCGGGGAGCTGTTTTTT. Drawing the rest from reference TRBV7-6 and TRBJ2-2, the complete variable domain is GAGVSQSPRYKVTKRGQDVALRCDPISGHVSLYWYRQALGQGPEFLTYFNYEAQQDKSGLPNDRFSAERPEGSISTLTIQRTEQRDSAMYRCASSLPGANTGELFFGEGSRLTVL.

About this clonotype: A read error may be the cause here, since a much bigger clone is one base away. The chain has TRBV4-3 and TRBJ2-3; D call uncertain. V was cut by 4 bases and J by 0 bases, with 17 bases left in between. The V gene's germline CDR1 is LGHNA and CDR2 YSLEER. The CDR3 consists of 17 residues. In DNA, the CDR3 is TGCGCCAGCAGCCCAGATGGGGTTACCTCCAGCACAGATACGCAGTATTTT. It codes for CASSPDGVTSSTDTQYF.